The 6 T cell receptor beta chains listed next were all sequenced from one sample in a study of Graves' ophthalmopathy and Graves' hyperthyroidism. The authors amplified TCR beta CDR3 regions, and they did so from RNA transcripts for repertoire sequencing. First-round RT-PCR relied on HTBI primers, and a second-round multiplex PCR came next. TCRdb ran MiXCR on the multiplex PCR reads and lists one entry per CDR3 protein. Seen here are around 400,000 distinct CDR3 sequences, about a sixth observed once, and the top ten hold roughly 1.6%. Sequencing was performed on peripheral blood. The receptors were sampled from a young woman with Graves' ophthalmopathy.

V usage is TRBV2 and J usage is TRBJ2-2; maybe TRBD1 (6 bases). The V end lost 1 base, the J end lost 1 base, and 10 bases lay between the germline ends. Per germline, CDR1 SNHLY and CDR2 FYNNEI. CDR3 length: 16 amino acids. The CDR3 loop reads CASSEVGAQNTGELFF. The DNA for the CDR3 is TGTGCCAGCAGTGAAGTGGGGGCGCAGAACACCGGGGAGCTGTTTTTT.

This clonotype occurred many times. V is TRBV12-3 or TRBV12-4 and J is TRBJ2-7; the D gene could be TRBD1 or TRBD2 (5 bases each). This CDR3 is 15 amino acids long. Trimming pared 6 bases from V and 2 bases from J, leaving 17 bases between. CDR3 coding DNA: TGTGCCAGCAGCCACCCCGGGACGGATCCCTACGAGCAGTACTTC. It translates to CASSHPGTDPYEQYF.

This clonotype was recorded at least ten times. The rearrangement uses TRBV6-1 and TRBJ1-5; tentative D call: TRBD1 (6 bases). Germline V gene sequence: CDR1 MNHNS, CDR2 SASEGT. This CDR3 is 18 amino acids long. V gave up 8 bases and J gave up 4 bases, with 27 bases separating them. CDR3 nucleotides: TGTGCCAGCGCCGAAGCGCCCGGTTTCAGGGGAAGGAATCAGCCCCAGCATTTT. Encoded protein: CASAEAPGFRGRNQPQHF.

This clonotype was picked up many times. The chain links TRBV24-1 to TRBJ1-5; no reliable D call. CDR3 size: 13 residues. Germline-derived CDR1 and CDR2 are KGHDR and SFDVKD. V lost 5 bases and J lost 7, with 11 bases in between. Written as DNA, the CDR3 is TGTGCCACCAGTGCCCCGGGAAGGCAGCCCCAGCATTTT. Amino acid sequence: CATSAPGRQPQHF.

This clonotype was picked up a small number of times. The CDR3 sequence is CASSQVVGLAGGTQYF. Written as DNA, the CDR3 is TGTGCCAGCAGCCAAGTTGTGGGACTGGCCGGGGGTACGCAGTATTTT. The chain joins TRBV3-1 to TRBJ2-3, with D tentatively TRBD2 (6 bases). The CDR3 has 16 residues. V lost 1 base, J lost 8 bases, and 19 bases lay in between. CDR1 is LGHDT, CDR2 YNNKEL, per germline (reference sequence).

The table lists this clonotype with many counts. V gene TRBV6-5 combines with J gene TRBJ1-1; no firm D call. Trimming removed 2 bases from V and 3 bases from J, with 4 bases in between. The V gene's germline CDR1 is MNHEY and CDR2 SVGAGI. The CDR3 loop spans 12 amino acids. DNA for the CDR3: TGTGCCAGCAGTTACCTGGACACTGAAGCTTTCTTT. Translating gives CASSYLDTEAFF.